These 21 T cell receptor beta chains were sequenced from one sample in a study of Ad26.COV2.S vaccination and SARS-CoV-2 variants. Sequencing used immunoSEQ multiplex PCR; TCRdb keeps in-frame clones, though not all of them. The profile shows approximately 400,000 clones, just over 90% of them singletons. The source material was peripheral blood, sampled after recovery from COVID-19. These receptors came from a human donor who had recovered from COVID-19.

This clone was recorded once. This chain links TRBV18 with TRBJ1-4, with D perhaps TRBD1 (5 bases). The CDR3 spans 14 residues. The V gene lost 0 bases and the J gene lost 7 bases, with 9 bases spanning the gap. Germline loops: CDR1 KGHSH, CDR2 LQKENI. CDR3 coding DNA: TGTGCCAGCTCACCACCCGCGGGGGGTGAAAAACTGTTTTTT. Its protein is CASSPPAGGEKLFF.

The J gene is TRBJ1-2, the V gene TRBV7-2, with TRBD1 matching over 9 bases. With 0 bases clipped from V and 4 bases from J, the junction kept 6 bases outside the gene matches. Germline V gene lookup returns CDR1 SGHTA and CDR2 FQGNSA. The CDR3 runs 16 residues. The CDR3 here is CASSLAGDRARYGYTF. For the CDR3, the DNA is TGTGCCAGCAGCTTAGCTGGGGACAGGGCGCGCTATGGCTACACCTTC.

V and J are TRBV4-1 and TRBJ1-3; D gene ambiguous. Trimming removed 2 bases at V and 2 bases at J, with 10 bases between. The CDR3 loop spans 15 amino acids. Germline CDR1 and CDR2: MGHRA and YSYEKL. The CDR3 reads CASSQRYRAGNTIYF. For the CDR3, the DNA is TGCGCCAGCAGCCAACGGTACCGTGCTGGAAACACCATATATTTT.

The V and J genes are TRBV7-9 and TRBJ2-3; D remains unclear. Trimming removed 3 bases at V and 5 bases at J, with 9 bases between. The CDR3 extends over 13 amino acids. In germline, CDR1 is SEHNR, CDR2 FQNEAQ (reference sequence). Written as DNA, the CDR3 is TGTGCCAGCAGCTTTGTTTCAAAAGATACGCAGTATTTT. Its translation is CASSFVSKDTQYF.

The sample holds a few counts of this clone. The V gene is TRBV18, the J gene TRBJ1-6; D is undetermined. Germline V lookup: CDR1 KGHSH, CDR2 LQKENI. The CDR3 spans 14 residues. The germline V and J ends were trimmed by 3 bases and 7 bases, with 10 bases remaining between them. CDR3 protein: CASSPMTENSPLHF. DNA of the CDR3: TGTGCCAGCTCACCGATGACCGAAAATTCACCCCTCCACTTT.

This chain links TRBV13 with TRBJ2-7; 14 bases are a match to TRBD2. Germline assignment: CDR1 PRHDT and CDR2 FYEKMQ (reference sequence). The trim removed 4 bases at V and 6 bases at J, leaving 11 bases unmatched. The CDR3 length is 17 residues. CDR3 nucleotide sequence: TGTGCCAGCAGCTCAGCCGGGACTAGCGGGGGTATGGGCGAGCAGTACTTC. It codes for CASSSAGTSGGMGEQYF.

In nucleotides, the CDR3 is TGTGCCAGCAGCCGGACAGGGGTGGACCAGCCCCAGCATTTT. Translation gives CASSRTGVDQPQHF. The rearrangement links TRBV5-5 to TRBJ1-5, with TRBD1 matching 9 bases. Germline V gene sequence: CDR1 SGHKS, CDR2 YYEKEE (reference sequence). The CDR3 contains 14 residues. The trim removed 4 bases at V and 7 bases at J, leaving 6 bases unmatched.

This rearrangement joins TRBV6-5 to TRBJ2-7, with 8 bases matching TRBD1. Germline V gives CDR1 MNHEY, CDR2 SVGAGI. The J segment lost 2 bases and the V segment lost 2 bases, leaving 2 bases of the junction unmatched. The CDR3 is made up of 14 amino acids. This CDR3 is CASSYDRGPYEQYF. DNA of the CDR3: TGTGCCAGCAGTTACGACAGGGGTCCCTACGAGCAGTACTTC.

The chain couples TRBV7-3 to TRBJ2-5; 9 nucleotides line up with TRBD2. The CDR3 extends over 14 amino acids. Germline V gene lookup returns CDR1 SGHTA and CDR2 FQGTGA. The V segment lost 2 bases and the J segment 5 bases; nucleotides outside the gene matches: 3. This chain's CDR3 is CASSLGTSRETQYF. Written as DNA, the CDR3 is TGTGCCAGCAGCTTAGGGACTAGCAGGGAGACCCAGTACTTC.

This clone was seen just once. The chain links TRBV29-1 to TRBJ1-1; D is ambiguous. CDR3 length equals 15 residues. Germline V gives CDR1 SQVTM, CDR2 ANQGSEA. Trimming removed 3 bases at V and 0 bases at J, with 14 bases between. The CDR3 is CSVDRHPAVNTEAFF. For the CDR3, the DNA is TGCAGCGTTGATAGGCACCCCGCAGTGAACACTGAAGCTTTCTTT. Full variable domain (rest looked up from reference TRBV29-1 and TRBJ1-1): SAVISQKPSRDICQRGTSLTIQCQVDSQVTMMFWYRQQPGQSLTLIATANQGSEATYESGFVIDKFPISRPNLTFSTLTVSNMSPEDSSIYLCSVDRHPAVNTEAFFGQGTRLTVV.

The rearrangement links TRBV12-3 or TRBV12-4 to TRBJ1-2; D is unresolved. The CDR3 has 13 amino acids. Trimming removed 4 bases at V and 7 bases at J, with 13 bases between. CDR3: CASSSRRAIGYTF. The CDR3 DNA reads as TGTGCCAGCAGTTCCAGGCGGGCCATTGGCTACACCTTC.

The genes are TRBV6-5 and TRBJ1-1; maybe TRBD1 (5 bases). The CDR3 has 14 amino acids. V shed 3 bases and J shed 5 bases, with 13 bases lying between them. CDR1 and CDR2 from the germline V gene are MNHEY and SVGAGI. This chain's CDR3 is CASSYLGGRTEAFF. DNA for the CDR3: TGTGCCAGCAGTTATTTGGGGGGAAGGACTGAAGCTTTCTTT.

The chain carries TRBV5-4 and TRBJ2-7; D is ambiguous. Germline V gives CDR1 SGHNT, CDR2 YYREEE (reference sequence). V was cut by 4 bases and J by 2 bases, with 10 bases left in between. This CDR3 has 13 residues. In DNA form, the CDR3 reads TGTGCCAGCAGCACGACACAAACCTACGAGCAGTACTTC. Its protein is CASSTTQTYEQYF. Full variable domain (rest looked up from reference TRBV5-4 and TRBJ2-7): ETGVTQSPTHLIKTRGQQVTLRCSSQSGHNTVSWYQQALGQGPQFIFQYYREEENGRGNFPPRFSGLQFPNYSSELNVNALELDDSALYLCASSTTQTYEQYFGPGTRLTVT.

The chain uses TRBV6-1 and TRBJ1-1; no firm D call. Trimming shortened V by 1 base and J by 0 bases, and 12 bases separated the two germline ends. Germline V gene lookup returns CDR1 MNHNS and CDR2 SASEGT. The CDR3 totals 16 residues. CDR3 sequence reads: CASSEEGAKMNTEAFF. CDR3 sequence (DNA): TGTGCCAGCAGTGAAGAGGGAGCCAAAATGAACACTGAAGCTTTCTTT.

This rearrangement joins TRBV7-2 to TRBJ1-5; D is perhaps TRBD1 (5 bases). The germline V gene encodes CDR1 SGHTA and CDR2 FQGNSA. There are 15 residues in the CDR3. Trimming cost V 1 base and J 6 bases, with 13 bases left between them. The DNA of the CDR3 is TGTGCCAGCAGCTTAGGTGGCAGGGCTGGTCAGCCCCAGCATTTT. The encoded protein is CASSLGGRAGQPQHF.

V is TRBV6-1 and J is TRBJ1-2, with TRBD1 identical over 10 bases. With V trimmed by 3 bases and J by 7 bases, 8 bases remained unmatched. This CDR3 region has 15 residues. Germline CDR1 MNHNS, CDR2 SASEGT. Written as DNA, the CDR3 is TGTGCCAGCAGTGAGATGGACAGGGGGGTTGCTGGCTACACCTTC. This encodes CASSEMDRGVAGYTF.

This clone was found once. This chain joins TRBV2 and TRBJ1-2; D not certain. Per the germline V gene, CDR1 is SNHLY and CDR2 is FYNNEI. The CDR3 consists of 12 residues. The ends were cut back, 1 base at V and 8 bases at J, with 8 bases in the middle. The chain's CDR3 is CASSEEASGYTF. The CDR3, as DNA: TGTGCCAGCAGTGAAGAAGCTTCCGGCTACACCTTC. Filled out from reference TRBV2 and TRBJ1-2, the complete variable domain reads EPEVTQTPSHQVTQMGQEVILRCVPISNHLYFYWYRQILGQKVEFLVSFYNNEISEKSEIFDDQFSVERPDGSNFTLKIRSTKLEDSAMYFCASSEEASGYTFGSGTRLTVV.

V is TRBV27 and J is TRBJ1-1; unclear D gene. V lost 2 bases and J lost 5, with 12 bases in between. Germline CDR1 reads MNHEY; CDR2 reads SMNVEV (reference sequence). The CDR3 has 14 residues. The CDR3: CASSLGVKRTEAFF. CDR3 nucleotides: TGTGCCAGCAGTTTAGGGGTTAAGAGGACTGAAGCTTTCTTT.

CDR3 protein: CASSLRGGYNEQFF. In DNA, the CDR3 is TGTGCCAGCAGCTTGCGGGGCGGATACAATGAGCAGTTCTTC. The chain employs TRBV5-4 and TRBJ2-1; tentatively, D is TRBD1 or TRBD2 (5 bases each). This CDR3 has 14 residues. Germline V gene data show CDR1 as SGHNT and CDR2 as YYREEE (reference sequence). V lost 1 base, J lost 4 bases, and 9 bases lay in between.

The V and J genes are TRBV9 and TRBJ1-1; no firm D call. The germline V gene has CDR1 SGDLS and CDR2 YYNGEE. The CDR3 loop spans 13 amino acids. Trimming took off 2 bases at V and 1 base at J, with 6 bases between the two ends. The CDR3 is CASSVYGNTEAFF. The CDR3 nucleotides are TGTGCCAGCAGCGTTTACGGGAACACTGAAGCTTTCTTT.

This rearrangement joins TRBV10-3 to TRBJ1-1, with D possibly being TRBD1 (5 bases). Germline V gene sequence: CDR1 ENHRY, CDR2 SYGVKD. CDR3 size: 14 residues. Between the trimmed V and J ends, which lost 7 bases and 3 bases, there was a span of 15 bases. CDR3: CAINRGPTDTEAFF. The CDR3 DNA sequence: TGTGCCATCAACCGGGGACCGACCGACACTGAAGCTTTCTTT.